A single sample gave rise to the 26 T cell receptor beta chains below, sequenced in a study of blood T cell repertoires in COVID-19. Here immunoSEQ multiplex PCR was the method, and the copy in TCRdb shows in-frame clones only, minus some. This sample has about 84,000 clones; approximately 78% occur once, and the top ten carry around a sixth. Material: peripheral blood. These receptors originate from a woman aged 80 or over with acute or convalescent COVID-19.

This clone was seen just once. This chain links TRBV28 with TRBJ2-1, with D possibly being TRBD1 (7 bases). The germline gives CDR1 MDHEN, CDR2 SYDVKM. CDR3 size: 16 residues. Trimming cost V 2 bases and J 6 bases, with 17 bases left between them. CDR3 bases: TGTGCCAGCAGTTTACAGGGGGGCAGGGTCCCCAATGAGCAGTTCTTC. This codes for CASSLQGGRVPNEQFF.

In this sample, this clone turned up once. The chain uses TRBV27 and TRBJ1-5; 9 nucleotides match TRBD1. This CDR3 comprises 18 residues. V was clipped by 5 bases and J by 0 bases; unmatched bases: 11. From germline, CDR1 is MNHEY and CDR2 SMNVEV (reference sequence). CDR3 nucleotide sequence: TGTGCCAGCAGTCCCGGGACAGGGATTGGGTATAGCAATCAGCCCCAGCATTTT. It translates to CASSPGTGIGYSNQPQHF.

V usage is TRBV6-5 and J usage is TRBJ2-3, with unresolved D. CDR3 length: 13 residues. CDR1 and CDR2 (germline): MNHEY, SVGAGI. The V gene lost 7 bases and the J gene lost 1 base, with 9 bases spanning the gap. The CDR3 sequence is CASKLAGTDTQYF. The CDR3 DNA reads TGTGCCAGCAAGCTCGCGGGCACAGATACGCAGTATTTT.

The gene calls are TRBV2 and TRBJ2-1, with 9 bases lining up with TRBD2. This CDR3 spans 16 amino acids. Trimming took 6 bases from V and 0 from J; bases not matched to a gene: 6. Germline values: CDR1 SNHLY, CDR2 FYNNEI. The CDR3 DNA reads as TGTGCCAGCAGGGATAGCGGGGGCGGCTCCTACAATGAGCAGTTCTTC. The encoded protein is CASRDSGGGSYNEQFF.

The V gene is TRBV6-5, the J gene TRBJ2-7; D ambiguous. Looked up from germline, CDR1 is MNHEY and CDR2 is SVGAGI. V lost 5 bases to trimming and J lost 0 bases, with 8 bases between them. The CDR3 has 13 residues. The CDR3 DNA follows: TGTGCCAGCAGTCCCCCCAGCTCCTACGAGCAGTACTTC. It is translated as CASSPPSSYEQYF.

The rearrangement links TRBV6-4 to TRBJ1-5; D ambiguous. Deletions cut 6 bases from V and 2 bases from J, with 11 bases between. Per germline, CDR1 MRHNA and CDR2 SNTAGT. CDR3 length: 14 residues. CDR3: CASSKEEGNQPQHF. Written as DNA, the CDR3 is TGTGCCAGCAGCAAGGAAGAGGGCAATCAGCCCCAGCATTTT.

As DNA, the CDR3 is TGTGCCAGCAGTTTAGCCGGGACAGGGAGCAATCAGCCCCAGCATTTT. Its translation: CASSLAGTGSNQPQHF. The rearrangement uses TRBV27 and TRBJ1-5; 9 nucleotides line up with TRBD1. V shed 2 bases and J 1 base; nucleotides not matched to a gene: 3. The CDR3 sequence is 16 residues long. Germline V CDR1 and CDR2: MNHEY, SMNVEV (reference sequence).

The J gene is TRBJ1-2, the V gene TRBV9; 7 nucleotides align to TRBD1. The CDR3 loop spans 14 amino acids. J gave up 4 bases and V 0 bases, and 3 bases lay outside the gene matches. Germline V gene data show CDR1 as SGDLS and CDR2 as YYNGEE. CDR3 bases: TGTGCCAGCAGCGTAGACCCAGGGGGCTATGGCTACACCTTC. Residues: CASSVDPGGYGYTF.

The chain has TRBV29-1 and TRBJ2-5; D is undetermined. Trimming pared 7 bases from V and 7 bases from J, leaving 7 bases between. The CDR3 contains 9 residues. Per germline, CDR1 SQVTM and CDR2 ANQGSEA. The DNA for the CDR3 is TGCAGCGCATTCGGGACCCAGTACTTC. Its protein is CSAFGTQYF.

CDR3 DNA sequence: TGTGCCAGCTCACCACGATCTTCAGGCGGGGAGCTGTTTTTT. Amino acids: CASSPRSSGGELFF. The J gene is TRBJ2-2, the V gene TRBV18, with D hard to call. Between the trimmed V and J ends, which lost 1 base and 7 bases, there was a span of 10 bases. CDR3 size: 14 residues. The germline CDR1 and CDR2 sequences are KGHSH and LQKENI.

This clone was seen once. The chain carries TRBV6-5 and TRBJ1-5; the D is unclear. Trimming stripped 4 bases from V and 1 base from J, with 8 bases between. The CDR3 covers 14 residues. The germline gives CDR1 MNHEY, CDR2 SVGAGI. The DNA of the CDR3 is TGTGCCAGCAGTTCGGGAGGGAGCAATCAGCCCCAGCATTTT. Translating gives CASSSGGSNQPQHF.

This chain links TRBV11-2 with TRBJ1-1, with 8 bases fitting TRBD1. Trimming removed 5 bases from V and 2 bases from J; junction bases left unmatched: 7. Germline V gene lookup returns CDR1 SGHAT and CDR2 FQNNGV. The CDR3 covers 15 residues. CDR3 sequence reads: CASSLGQGTNTEAFF. CDR3 bases: TGTGCCAGCAGCCTAGGACAGGGAACAAACACTGAAGCTTTCTTT.

This clone was seen more than once but under ten times. The CDR3 sequence is CASSESGHTTETQYF. CDR3 in DNA: TGCGCCAGCAGTGAGTCGGGACACACGACCGAGACCCAGTACTTC. The rearrangement joins TRBV10-2 to TRBJ2-5, with a possible D match to TRBD1 (6 bases). Germline V lookup: CDR1 WSHSY, CDR2 SAAADI. V lost 0 bases to trimming and J lost 5 bases, with 13 bases between them. The CDR3 loop spans 15 amino acids.

The V and J genes are TRBV19 and TRBJ2-1; no clear D. The CDR3 consists of 12 residues. Germline V gene lookup returns CDR1 LNHDA and CDR2 SQIVND (reference sequence). The V end lost 11 bases, the J end lost 5 bases, and 13 bases lay between the germline ends. The CDR3 nucleotides read TGTGCCTGTCACGGTATTGACAATGAGCAGTTCTTC. Encoded protein: CACHGIDNEQFF.

This clone has a single count. The genes are TRBV4-2 and TRBJ1-2; D unclear. Per germline, CDR1 LGHNA and CDR2 YNFKEQ. The CDR3 consists of 13 residues. Trimming removed 0 bases from V and 8 bases from J, with 10 bases in between. This CDR3 reads CASSQDYAEGYTF. CDR3 DNA sequence: TGTGCCAGCAGCCAAGATTATGCTGAGGGCTACACCTTC.

The sample holds a few counts of this clone. The chain is built from TRBV21-1 and TRBJ2-7; the tabulated D call, TRBD2, remains unverified against the DNA. TRBV21-1 is given as a pseudogene. The CDR3 consists of 12 residues. The DNA of the CDR3 is TGTGCCAGCAGACCCGCGAGCGGGGAGCAGTACTTC. As protein: CASRPASGEQYF.

V is TRBV30 and J is TRBJ2-7; 9 positions match TRBD1. The trim removed 5 bases at V and 1 base at J, leaving 12 bases unmatched. This CDR3 is built from 16 residues. Germline V lookup: CDR1 GTSNPN, CDR2 SVGIG (reference sequence). The CDR3 sequence is CAWRPTNRGPSYEQYF. In nucleotides, the CDR3 is TGTGCCTGGCGCCCCACAAACAGGGGGCCTTCCTACGAGCAGTACTTC.

The chain carries TRBV27 and TRBJ2-7; 9 bases are shared with TRBD1. The CDR3 runs to 15 residues. CDR1 is MNHEY and CDR2 is SMNVEV in the germline V gene (reference sequence). V shed 3 bases, J shed 3 bases, and the junction held 6 bases outside the gene matches. CDR3 DNA sequence: TGTGCCAGCAGTTTTGGACAGGGGATTAGCTACGAGCAGTACTTC. Encoded protein: CASSFGQGISYEQYF.

The genes are TRBV7-2 and TRBJ1-5; TRBD1 matches at 7 bases. After removal of 2 bases from V and 5 bases from J, the junction contained 3 bases not matched to a gene. Germline loops: CDR1 SGHTA, CDR2 FQGNSA. The CDR3 runs to 14 residues. CDR3 in DNA: TGTGCCAGCAGCTTAATAGGGGGCGATCAGCCCCAGCATTTT. Amino acid sequence: CASSLIGGDQPQHF.

J is TRBJ1-2 and V is TRBV28; weak D call: TRBD1 (5 bases). Trimming removed 7 bases from V and 7 bases from J, with 16 bases in between. The CDR3 consists of 13 residues. Per the germline V gene, CDR1 is MDHEN and CDR2 is SYDVKM. The CDR3 loop reads CASMEGRSLGYTF. The CDR3 DNA reads TGTGCCAGCATGGAGGGGCGGTCACTTGGCTACACCTTC.

This clone was counted many times. This sequence joins TRBV30 and TRBJ2-3; the D gene is possibly TRBD2 (7 bases). In germline, CDR1 is GTSNPN, CDR2 SVGIG (reference sequence). V lost 1 base, J lost 5 bases, and 19 bases lay in between. The length of the CDR3 is 16 residues. Written as DNA, the CDR3 is TGTGCCTGGAGTGAGGGAACGGGGGGCCCGGGAGATACGCAGTATTTT. It translates to CAWSEGTGGPGDTQYF.

This clone has only one observation. The chain carries TRBV2 and TRBJ2-7; weak D call: TRBD2 (5 bases). V gave up 6 bases and J gave up 5 bases, with 8 bases separating them. CDR3 length: 11 residues. The germline CDR1 and CDR2 sequences are SNHLY and FYNNEI. CDR3 residues: CASSPEDEQYF. DNA of the CDR3: TGTGCCAGCAGCCCGGAGGACGAGCAGTACTTC.

In this sample, this clone turned up a few times. The V gene is TRBV29-1, the J gene TRBJ1-2, with 7 positions matching TRBD1. This CDR3 is built from 14 residues. Trimming removed 7 bases from V and 4 bases from J; junction bases left unmatched: 12. The germline V gene encodes CDR1 SQVTM and CDR2 ANQGSEA. The CDR3 coding sequence is TGCAGCGCCACGGAGGCACAGGGGTTCTATGGCTACACCTTC. Protein: CSATEAQGFYGYTF.

CDR3 coding DNA: TGTGCCAGCAGTTTGGCAGGGCAAAACTATGGCTACACCTTC. It translates to CASSLAGQNYGYTF. V is TRBV27 and J is TRBJ1-2; D might be TRBD1 (5 bases). CDR1 and CDR2 (germline): MNHEY, SMNVEV (reference sequence). The V end lost 3 bases, the J end lost 2 bases, and 10 bases lay between the germline ends. The CDR3 contains 14 residues.

The chain combines TRBV10-1 with TRBJ1-6; the match to TRBD1 covers 9 bases. The CDR3 consists of 14 residues. Germline V gives CDR1 WNHNN, CDR2 SYGVQD (reference sequence). The trim removed 5 bases at V and 7 bases at J, leaving 3 bases unmatched. This chain's CDR3 is CASSTGTGNSPLHF. CDR3 nucleotide sequence: TGCGCCAGCAGTACCGGGACAGGGAATTCACCCCTCCACTTT.

V usage is TRBV18 and J usage is TRBJ2-6; TRBD1 matches 7 bases. J was trimmed by 0 bases and V by 4 bases; bases with no gene match: 9. This CDR3 comprises 18 residues. Germline assignment: CDR1 KGHSH and CDR2 LQKENI. The chain's CDR3 is CASSQQRGQPSGANVLTF. The CDR3 bases are TGTGCCAGCTCACAACAGAGGGGGCAGCCCTCTGGGGCCAACGTCCTGACTTTC. The full variable domain, rest sourced from reference TRBV18 and TRBJ2-6, is NAGVMQNPRHLVRRRGQEARLRCSPMKGHSHVYWYRQLPEEGLKFMVYLQKENIIDESGMPKERFSAEFPKEGPSILRIQQVVRGDSAAYFCASSQQRGQPSGANVLTFGAGSRLTVL.